One and the same sample provided the 8 T cell receptor beta chains below, sequenced in a study of blood T cell repertoires in COVID-19. The data were produced by immunoSEQ multiplex PCR, yet TCRdb's version contains in-frame clones alone and is incomplete. The sample includes around 220,000 clones, roughly four fifths of them seen just once. Sequencing input: peripheral blood. All receptors derive from a woman of 80 years or more with COVID-19, enrolled during active disease.

The chain has TRBV25-1 and TRBJ1-1; D possibly corresponds to TRBD1 (5 bases). There are 15 residues in the CDR3. V lost 3 bases to trimming and J lost 3 bases, with 14 bases between them. CDR1 and CDR2 from the germline V gene are MGHDK and SYGVNS. The CDR3 sequence is CASSDPQGGDTEAFF. CDR3 nucleotides: TGTGCCAGCAGTGATCCCCAGGGCGGGGACACTGAAGCTTTCTTT. Complete variable domain (other parts from reference TRBV25-1 and TRBJ1-1): EADIYQTPRYLVIGTGKKITLECSQTMGHDKMYWYQQDPGMELHLIHYSYGVNSTEKGDLSSESTVSRIRTEHFPLTLESARPSHTSQYLCASSDPQGGDTEAFFGQGTRLTVV.

In its sample, this clone was seen once. The rearrangement uses TRBV20-1 and TRBJ2-1; D not resolved. The V end was cut by 3 bases, the J end by 4 bases, with 10 bases between. Per the germline V gene, CDR1 is DFQATT and CDR2 is SNEGSKA (reference sequence). This CDR3 has 13 residues. CDR3 in amino acids: CSASQTRYNEQFF. The CDR3 bases are TGCAGTGCTAGTCAGACCAGGTACAATGAGCAGTTCTTC.

This chain uses TRBV5-1 with TRBJ1-4; weak D call: TRBD1 (5 bases). The germline V gene has CDR1 SGHRS and CDR2 YFSETQ. CDR3 length equals 17 residues. Trimming took 7 bases from V and 8 from J, leaving 27 bases between them. In DNA form, the CDR3 reads TGCGCCAGCGCACTCATGGGTTCGGGGGGAACAAACGAAAAACTGTTTTTT. This translates into CASALMGSGGTNEKLFF.

V gene TRBV3-1 (or the pseudogene TRBV3-2) combines with J gene TRBJ2-7; a weak D match, TRBD2 (6 bases). In germline, CDR1 is LGHDT, CDR2 YNNKEL (reference sequence). There are 15 residues in the CDR3. V lost 1 base, J lost 3 bases, and 13 bases lay in between. CDR3 amino acids: CASSQGTIGGYEQYF. DNA for the CDR3: TGTGCCAGCAGCCAAGGGACTATCGGAGGCTACGAGCAGTACTTC.

This sequence joins TRBV5-1 and TRBJ1-4; D is undetermined. This CDR3 has 14 residues. Trimming took 2 bases from V and 7 from J, leaving 12 bases between them. CDR1 is SGHRS, CDR2 YFSETQ, per germline. In DNA, the CDR3 is TGCGCCAGCAGCTTAAGGAGGGAGACTGAAAAACTGTTTTTT. This sequence encodes CASSLRRETEKLFF.

This clone was picked up a small number of times. The chain combines TRBV3-1 (or the pseudogene TRBV3-2) with TRBJ1-2, with 8 nucleotides matching TRBD1. CDR1 and CDR2 (germline): LGHDT, YNNKEL (reference sequence). The CDR3 extends over 20 amino acids. The trim removed 2 bases at V and 1 base at J, leaving 18 bases unmatched. The CDR3 nucleotides are TGTGCCAGCAGCCAACGTGCTGTGACGGCAGGGGGCAGGGGTAACTATGGCTACACCTTC. Its protein product is CASSQRAVTAGGRGNYGYTF.

The chain employs TRBV4-1 and TRBJ2-2; 10 positions match TRBD2. CDR3 length equals 17 residues. Per germline, CDR1 MGHRA and CDR2 YSYEKL. The V and J ends lost 3 bases and 0 bases, in that order; junction bases with no gene match: 4. The CDR3 DNA is TGCGCCAGCAGCCAGCTTAGCGGGAGGCCGAACACCGGGGAGCTGTTTTTT. It is translated as CASSQLSGRPNTGELFF.

This clone turned up a few times. The chain links TRBV2 to TRBJ2-7; 12 bases fit TRBD1. The trim removed 7 bases at V and 7 bases at J, leaving 5 bases unmatched. Germline V gives CDR1 SNHLY, CDR2 FYNNEI. The CDR3 has 13 residues. The DNA of the CDR3 is TGTGCCAGCAAGGGACAGGGGGCCGGTGAGCAGTACTTC. It yields the protein CASKGQGAGEQYF.